This section outlines one T cell receptor beta chain sequence together with its context. Its antigen is still unknown. This sample is drawn from a study of human T cells and chemical hapten exposure. Overall study: Enrolled patients were predominantly female and had alopecia areata, totalis or universalis. The study, taken as a whole, reports: Donors, who had alopecia, may show an immune response that differs from healthy people's. Relative to controls, expanded TCRs formed significantly more large CDR3 similarity clusters.

The CDR3 covers 14 residues. Germline lookup yields CDR1 MNHEY and CDR2 SVGEGT. V shed 5 bases and J 8 bases; nucleotides not matched to a gene: 9. Sample time point: patch test 1, 2 weeks after DPC sensitization. Regarding treatment: therapeutic diphenylcyclopropenone sensitization with weekly scalp DPC. Total RNA extraction was carried out from unfractionated whole blood. TCRdb used MiXCR to reprocess the RACE reads, holding one entry per CDR3 protein. The sample has about 34,000 distinct CDR3 sequences; more than 6% are singletons. The sample consisted of whole blood, taken in connection with sensitization to the hapten diphenylcyclopropenone (DPC). The sequence was collected from a woman aged 30 to 39 with alopecia areata. Some clones in this sample may be carry-over from other donors' samples. The rearrangement joins TRBV6-2 or TRBV6-3 to TRBJ2-1; TRBD1 agrees at 7 bases. The CDR3 loop is CASSRNRQGYEQFF. The CDR3 nucleotides read TGTGCCAGCAGTAGGAACCGACAGGGATATGAGCAGTTCTTC.